Below, 12 T cell receptor beta chains from the same sample are listed, as sequenced in a study of blood T cell repertoires in COVID-19. Generated by immunoSEQ multiplex PCR, the TCRdb table keeps only in-frame clones and is missing some. This sample has roughly 240,000 clones, with 65% to 90% found just once. Sample: peripheral blood. The origin of the receptors is a man in his forties who had recovered from COVID-19.

The chain joins TRBV10-3 to TRBJ2-5; D unclear. Trimming left V 3 bases short and J 9 bases short, with 8 bases between. Germline-derived CDR1 and CDR2 are ENHRY and SYGVKD. The CDR3 runs to 11 residues. DNA for the CDR3: TGTGCCATCAGTGATGCACACCCCCAGTACTTC. It is translated as CAISDAHPQYF.

The chain uses TRBV11-2 and TRBJ1-3, with D possibly being TRBD1 (5 bases). CDR1 SGHAT and CDR2 FQNNGV come from the germline V gene. The V and J ends lost 5 bases and 3 bases respectively, with 11 bases between them. The CDR3 consists of 14 residues. The CDR3 region is CASSGPGYGNTIYF. The DNA for the CDR3 is TGTGCCAGCAGCGGCCCAGGGTATGGAAACACCATATATTTT. Filled out from reference TRBV11-2 and TRBJ1-3, the complete variable domain reads EAGVAQSPRYKIIEKRQSVAFWCNPISGHATLYWYQQILGQGPKLLIQFQNNGVVDDSQLPKDRFSAERLKGVDSTLKIQPAKLEDSAVYLCASSGPGYGNTIYFGEGSWLTVV.

The chain has TRBV7-9 and TRBJ2-1; 10 bases are a match to TRBD2. Germline lookup yields CDR1 SEHNR and CDR2 FQNEAQ (reference sequence). CDR3 length equals 16 residues. The trim removed 5 bases at V and 5 bases at J, leaving 9 bases unmatched. The CDR3 region has the DNA TGTGCCAGCAGCCCAGAATACGGACTAGCGGACAATGAGCAGTTCTTC. Its protein product is CASSPEYGLADNEQFF.

This chain uses TRBV11-3 with TRBJ2-1; 11 bases are shared with TRBD1. Germline loops: CDR1 SGHNT, CDR2 YENEEA. There are 15 residues in the CDR3. Unmatched junction bases numbered 2, after V lost 1 base and J lost 6 bases. The CDR3 region has the DNA TGTGCCAGCAGCTTAGGCGGGACAGGGGGCAATGAGCAGTTCTTC. This translates into CASSLGGTGGNEQFF.

Comments on this clone: One junction end does not reproduce the germline sequence, and a read error may be involved. V is TRBV5-6 and J is TRBJ2-3; tentative D call: TRBD1 (6 bases). Germline CDR1 SGHDT, CDR2 YYEEEE. The CDR3 consists of 13 residues. The CDR3 protein is CACSGGQADTQYF. As DNA, the CDR3 is TGTGCCTGCAGTGGGGGCCAAGCAGATACGCAGTATTTT.

This sequence joins TRBV18 and TRBJ2-5; D not resolved. The V and J ends lost 3 bases and 3 bases respectively, with 8 bases between them. The CDR3 has 13 amino acids. Germline values: CDR1 KGHSH, CDR2 LQKENI. This CDR3 is CASSPAAEETQYF. The CDR3 bases are TGTGCCAGCTCACCCGCCGCAGAAGAGACCCAGTACTTC. The full variable domain, completed using reference TRBV18 and TRBJ2-5, is NAGVMQNPRHLVRRRGQEARLRCSPMKGHSHVYWYRQLPEEGLKFMVYLQKENIIDESGMPKERFSAEFPKEGPSILRIQQVVRGDSAAYFCASSPAAEETQYFGPGTRLLVL.

There are many counts of this clone. The chain has TRBV7-2 and TRBJ2-1, with 8 bases matching TRBD2. The CDR3 runs to 15 residues. The junction had 5 bases not matched to a gene; V was cut back by 5 bases and J by 2 bases. Germline CDR1 reads SGHTA; CDR2 reads FQGNSA. The CDR3 reads CASSPGGVTYNEQFF. The CDR3 region has the DNA TGTGCCAGCAGCCCCGGGGGGGTCACCTACAATGAGCAGTTCTTC.

The chain carries TRBV5-6 and TRBJ1-2; weak D call: TRBD1 (6 bases). CDR3 length: 15 residues. CDR1 SGHDT and CDR2 YYEEEE come from the germline V gene. Trimming stripped 3 bases from V and 4 bases from J, with 16 bases between. The CDR3 sequence: CASSWQGSPLYGYTF. CDR3 sequence (DNA): TGTGCCAGCAGCTGGCAGGGGTCCCCTCTCTATGGCTACACCTTC.

CDR3 protein: CASSLFARQSTGELFF. The CDR3 nucleotides are TGTGCCAGCAGCTTATTCGCGCGACAGTCCACCGGGGAGCTGTTTTTT. The gene calls are TRBV7-8 and TRBJ2-2, with TRBD1 as a possible D gene (5 bases). V lost 2 bases and J 4 bases, leaving 14 bases between the germline ends. Germline V gene lookup returns CDR1 SGHVS and CDR2 FQNEAQ. The CDR3 has 16 residues.

J is TRBJ2-7 and V is TRBV6-5, with 7 nucleotides matching TRBD2. The J segment lost 3 bases and the V segment lost 4 bases, leaving 9 bases of the junction unmatched. Per the germline V gene, CDR1 is MNHEY and CDR2 is SVGAGI. CDR3 length: 15 amino acids. The CDR3 reads CASSLYAGARYEQYF. The DNA of the CDR3 is TGTGCCAGCAGTTTGTATGCGGGAGCTCGCTACGAGCAGTACTTC.

V and J are TRBV7-2 and TRBJ2-2; possibly TRBD2 for D (6 bases). V was cut by 6 bases and J by 4 bases, with 15 bases left in between. This CDR3 is 15 amino acids long. Germline CDR1 reads SGHTA; CDR2 reads FQGNSA. CDR3 DNA: TGTGCCAGCAGGGGGGGAAGGTCGGGCACCGGGGAGCTGTTTTTT. Amino acid sequence: CASRGGRSGTGELFF.

The chain employs TRBV19 and TRBJ2-7; 8 bases match TRBD2. Germline CDR1 reads LNHDA; CDR2 reads SQIVND (reference sequence). V gave up 3 bases and J gave up 7 bases; unmatched junction bases: 8. This CDR3 region has 14 residues. The CDR3 region is CASSIVGLAGEQYF. In DNA form, the CDR3 reads TGTGCCAGTAGTATTGTAGGACTAGCTGGGGAGCAGTACTTC.